These 24 T cell receptor beta chains originate from one sample sequenced in a study of blood T cell repertoires in COVID-19 (dated by TCRdb to the early 2020s). Receptor libraries were prepared by the immunoSEQ multiplex PCR assay. Here the immuneACCESS table is served through TCRdb, limited to in-frame sequences with V and J called. Missing clones are a known gap in these copies; in checked studies unresolved V genes cover under half, and the rest lacks a known reason. The sample contains 200,000 to 250,000 clones, over 70% of them found a single time. Less than 6% of the sample goes to the ten largest clones. The sample comprised peripheral blood. The receptor set was obtained from an older woman with acute or convalescent COVID-19.

The genes are TRBV19 and TRBJ2-1, with 8 bases identical to TRBD2. This CDR3 has 16 amino acids. The ends lost 6 bases at V and 6 bases at J; junction bases unmatched: 13. CDR1 LNHDA and CDR2 SQIVND come from the germline V gene (reference sequence). The CDR3 region has the DNA TGTGCCAGTAGACCCACCGGGACTAGTATTTCCAATGAGCAGTTCTTC. This codes for CASRPTGTSISNEQFF.

The gene calls are TRBV3-1 (or the pseudogene TRBV3-2) and TRBJ1-5, with 10 bases that match TRBD1. Germline V gene sequence: CDR1 LGHDT, CDR2 YNNKEL (reference sequence). V lost 3 bases and J lost 3; bases outside the gene matches: 2. The CDR3 has 15 amino acids. The CDR3, as DNA: TGTGCCAGCAGCCAGGGACAGGGGCTCAATCAGCCCCAGCATTTT. It codes for CASSQGQGLNQPQHF.

Concerning this clone itself: This may come from a read error, since a much larger clone is one base off. This rearrangement joins TRBV6-5 to TRBJ2-7; 11 bases map to TRBD2. This CDR3 contains 14 residues. The germline CDR1 and CDR2 sequences are MNHEY and SVGAGI. J lost 1 base, V lost 6 bases, and 2 bases had no gene match. The CDR3 nucleotides are TGTGCCAGCAGCGGACTAGCGGGTTCCTACGAGCAGTACTTC. Translating it yields CASSGLAGSYEQYF.

The chain recombines TRBV19 with TRBJ2-3; weak D call: TRBD2 (6 bases). Trimming cost V 6 bases and J 4 bases, with 14 bases left between them. The CDR3 consists of 14 residues. In germline, CDR1 is LNHDA, CDR2 SQIVND (reference sequence). CDR3 in amino acids: CASSVGGEADTQYF. In DNA, the CDR3 is TGTGCCAGTAGCGTTGGCGGGGAGGCAGATACGCAGTATTTT.

The chain employs TRBV7-9 and TRBJ2-1; D is possibly TRBD2 (5 bases). The CDR3 length is 14 residues. CDR1 and CDR2 from the germline V gene are SEHNR and FQNEAQ (reference sequence). V lost 0 bases and J lost 5, with 8 bases in between. The CDR3 DNA reads TGTGCCAGCAGCTTAGCGCGGGCAGACAATGAGCAGTTCTTC. Translation: CASSLARADNEQFF.

The chain uses TRBV5-1 and TRBJ2-1; TRBD2 matches 9 bases. The CDR3 is 17 residues long. Germline CDR1 SGHRS, CDR2 YFSETQ. V dropped 0 bases and J dropped 3; count of bases not matched to a gene: 7. In DNA, the CDR3 is TGCGCCAGCAGCTTGGTCTTAGCGGGAGCTCTCTACAATGAGCAGTTCTTC. It yields the protein CASSLVLAGALYNEQFF.

The chain couples TRBV3-1 (or the pseudogene TRBV3-2) to TRBJ2-5; 7 bases map to TRBD1. CDR1 is LGHDT, CDR2 YNNKEL, per germline (reference sequence). This CDR3 region has 15 residues. Losses at the gene ends were 1 base for V and 2 bases for J; bases not matched to a gene: 4. The CDR3 protein is CASSQVRDRQETQYF. The CDR3 DNA follows: TGTGCCAGCAGCCAAGTCCGGGACAGACAAGAGACCCAGTACTTC.

The genes are TRBV10-2 and TRBJ2-5, with 9 bases that match TRBD1. The germline gives CDR1 WSHSY, CDR2 SAAADI. The CDR3 is made up of 14 amino acids. Trimming took 4 bases from V and 1 from J; bases not matched to a gene: 1. CDR3 sequence: CASSAQGAQETQYF. CDR3 coding DNA: TGCGCCAGCAGTGCACAGGGGGCCCAAGAGACCCAGTACTTC.

The chain employs TRBV28 and TRBJ1-4; TRBD1 matches 7 bases. The CDR3 is made up of 16 amino acids. V gave up 4 bases and J gave up 8 bases; unmatched junction bases: 13. The germline V gene encodes CDR1 MDHEN and CDR2 SYDVKM. CDR3 nucleotides: TGTGCCAGCAGTTACCCCCAGGGGGTGACATCGGAAAAACTGTTTTTT. It encodes CASSYPQGVTSEKLFF.

This sequence joins TRBV27 and TRBJ2-1; D unresolved. This CDR3 has 16 residues. Trimming left V 5 bases short and J 8 bases short, with 22 bases between. CDR1 and CDR2 from the germline V gene are MNHEY and SMNVEV (reference sequence). This CDR3 reads CASSPRVSHIDHEQFF. The CDR3 nucleotides read TGTGCCAGCAGTCCACGGGTCTCACACATAGATCATGAGCAGTTCTTC.

This chain uses TRBV3-1 (or the pseudogene TRBV3-2) with TRBJ1-1; TRBD1 matches 8 bases. The CDR3 is made up of 13 amino acids. CDR1 is LGHDT, CDR2 YNNKEL, per germline (reference sequence). Germline trimming cut 4 bases from V and 10 bases from J; bases unmatched to any gene: 8. CDR3: CASSLLRGQAAFF. The CDR3 DNA reads as TGTGCCAGCAGCCTCCTTCGGGGACAGGCAGCTTTCTTT.

The V gene is TRBV19, the J gene TRBJ1-2; D is perhaps TRBD1 (5 bases). CDR1 and CDR2 from the germline V gene are LNHDA and SQIVND (reference sequence). CDR3 length: 14 residues. Trimming stripped 4 bases from V and 4 bases from J, with 13 bases between. In DNA, the CDR3 is TGTGCCAGTAGTACCCCTGACAGAAGCTATGGCTACACCTTC. Protein: CASSTPDRSYGYTF.

This clone has more than one count but fewer than ten. At one of its ends the junction is not consistent with the germline gene, which may arise from a read error. The V and J genes are TRBV6-1 and TRBJ2-7; no definite D call. Looked up from germline, CDR1 is MNHNS and CDR2 is SASEGT. CDR3 length equals 13 residues. Here the CDR3 reads CASSEGGAYEQYF. In DNA form, the CDR3 reads TGTGCCAGCAGCGAAGGCGGAGCCTACGAGCAGTACTTC.

The V gene is TRBV9, the J gene TRBJ1-5, with 7 bases that match TRBD1. Germline values: CDR1 SGDLS, CDR2 YYNGEE. The CDR3 is 15 residues long. Losses at the gene ends were 2 bases for V and 7 bases for J; bases not matched to a gene: 9. For the CDR3, the DNA is TGTGCCAGCAGCGTCGGACAGGATTTAGGCCAGCCCCAGCATTTT. It codes for CASSVGQDLGQPQHF.

V and J are TRBV5-4 and TRBJ1-2, with D possibly matching TRBD1 (6 bases). V gave up 4 bases and J gave up 0 bases, with 19 bases separating them. The germline V gene encodes CDR1 SGHNT and CDR2 YYREEE (reference sequence). The CDR3 covers 17 residues. This CDR3 reads CASSTIMGQGTNYGYTF. CDR3 DNA sequence: TGTGCCAGCAGCACCATAATGGGGCAGGGGACTAACTATGGCTACACCTTC.

The V and J genes are TRBV12-3 or TRBV12-4 and TRBJ2-7; D perhaps matches TRBD1 (6 bases). V lost 6 bases, J lost 3 bases, and 6 bases lay in between. The CDR3 totals 11 residues. DNA of the CDR3: TGTGCCAGCAGGACAGGCTACGAGCAGTACTTC. It is translated as CASRTGYEQYF.

J is TRBJ2-5 and V is TRBV7-2; maybe TRBD1 (6 bases). Trimming shortened V by 4 bases and J by 5 bases, and 17 bases separated the two germline ends. The CDR3 sequence is 15 residues long. The germline V gene has CDR1 SGHTA and CDR2 FQGNSA. The CDR3 bases are TGTGCCAGCAGCTCAGGGGCTTTGGGGGTTGAGACCCAGTACTTC. It encodes CASSSGALGVETQYF.

CDR3 DNA sequence: TGTGCCAGCAGCTTAGATGGGGTCAGGGTAACCGGGGAGCTGTTTTTT. Translating it yields CASSLDGVRVTGELFF. This sequence joins TRBV7-2 and TRBJ2-2, with a possible D match to TRBD1 (5 bases). The germline V gene encodes CDR1 SGHTA and CDR2 FQGNSA. V gave up 1 base and J gave up 5 bases, with 14 bases separating them. CDR3 length equals 16 residues.

This clone was seen only once. For the CDR3, the DNA is TGTGCCTGGAGTGTACAGAGACGAACAGGGGCCAAAGCTTTCTTT. Translation: CAWSVQRRTGAKAFF. The chain has TRBV30 and TRBJ1-1; TRBD1 agrees at 7 bases. This CDR3 contains 15 residues. The junction had 13 bases not matched to a gene; V was cut back by 0 bases and J by 9 bases. The germline gives CDR1 GTSNPN, CDR2 SVGIG (reference sequence).

CDR3 residues: CAISEGTSGTYEQYF. The CDR3 nucleotides read TGTGCCATCAGTGAGGGGACTAGCGGGACCTACGAGCAGTACTTC. The genes are TRBV10-3 and TRBJ2-7; 13 bases line up with TRBD2. The CDR3 is 15 residues long. Germline V CDR1 and CDR2: ENHRY, SYGVKD. The J segment lost 2 bases and the V segment lost 2 bases, leaving 0 bases of the junction unmatched.

This clone was observed a single time. V and J are TRBV2 and TRBJ2-2; possible D gene TRBD2, 6 bases. Trimming removed 8 bases from V and 7 bases from J, with 17 bases in between. The CDR3 has 14 amino acids. Per germline, CDR1 SNHLY and CDR2 FYNNEI. The CDR3 is CASLASPLSGELFF. CDR3 in DNA: TGTGCCAGCCTAGCGAGTCCCCTAAGCGGGGAGCTGTTTTTT.

The rearrangement joins TRBV2 to TRBJ2-1; the match to TRBD1 covers 7 bases. CDR1 is SNHLY, CDR2 FYNNEI, per germline. There are 15 residues in the CDR3. V was pared by 3 bases and J by 2 bases, with 4 bases of the junction left unmatched. CDR3 coding DNA: TGTGCCAGCAGTGACTGGACAGGCACCTACAATGAGCAGTTCTTC. This translates into CASSDWTGTYNEQFF.

This clone appeared once. This sequence joins TRBV5-4 and TRBJ1-2; 8 bases are a match to TRBD1. Germline-derived CDR1 and CDR2 are SGHNT and YYREEE (reference sequence). Trimming took 6 bases from V and 3 from J; bases not matched to a gene: 7. This CDR3 has 14 amino acids. The CDR3 region is CASTGGGFDYGYTF. In DNA form, the CDR3 reads TGTGCCAGCACAGGGGGCGGATTTGACTATGGCTACACCTTC.

The chain has TRBV28 and TRBJ1-1, with TRBD1 matching 8 bases. Germline V CDR1 and CDR2: MDHEN, SYDVKM. After removal of 6 bases from V and 5 bases from J, the junction contained 5 bases not matched to a gene. The CDR3 covers 13 residues. The CDR3 reads CASSTYRGTEAFF. The CDR3 region has the DNA TGTGCCAGCAGCACATACAGGGGGACTGAAGCTTTCTTT.